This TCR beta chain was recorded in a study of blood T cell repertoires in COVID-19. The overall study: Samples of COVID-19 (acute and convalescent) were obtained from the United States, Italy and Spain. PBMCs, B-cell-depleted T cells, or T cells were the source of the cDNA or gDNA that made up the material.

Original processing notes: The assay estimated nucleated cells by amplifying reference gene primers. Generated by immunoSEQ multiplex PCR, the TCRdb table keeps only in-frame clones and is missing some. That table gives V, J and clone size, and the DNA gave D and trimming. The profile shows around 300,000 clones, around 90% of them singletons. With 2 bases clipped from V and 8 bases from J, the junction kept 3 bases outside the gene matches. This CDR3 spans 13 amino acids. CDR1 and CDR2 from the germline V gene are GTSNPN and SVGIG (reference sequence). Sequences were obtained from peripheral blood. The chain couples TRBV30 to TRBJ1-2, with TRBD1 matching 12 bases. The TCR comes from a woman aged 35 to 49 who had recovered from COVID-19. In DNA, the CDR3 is TGTGCCTGGAGTCCCGGGACAGGGGGCGGCTACACCTTC. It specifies CAWSPGTGGGYTF. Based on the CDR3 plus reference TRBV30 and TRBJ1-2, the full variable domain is SQTIHQWPATLVQPVGSPLSLECTVEGTSNPNLYWYRQAAGRGLQLLFYSVGIGQISSEVPQNLSASRPQDRQFILSSKKLLLSDSGFYLCAWSPGTGGGYTFGSGTRLTVV.